Ten or more counts support the clone carrying this T cell receptor beta chain. Its antigen remains unidentified. MiXCR was run by TCRdb on the 5' RACE reads, yielding one entry per CDR3 protein. The table shows about 59,000 distinct CDR3 sequences, with under 4.5% occurring only once. Germline V gene sequence: CDR1 SGHTA, CDR2 FQGNSA. The CDR3 has 17 residues. Trimming left V 1 base short and J 2 bases short, with 16 bases between. This entry belongs to a study of neurological immune-mediated disorders. Study-wide results and limits: When the repertoires were sorted by phylogenetic grouping, those of 18 of 34 multiple sclerosis patients ended up in one related-CDR3 cluster, a possible signature.

The rearrangement uses TRBV7-2 and TRBJ2-3; no clear D. The sequenced sample was PBMCs. This TCR was sampled from a woman aged 25-40 years with multiple sclerosis. The CDR3 DNA follows: TGTGCCAGCAGCTTAGGGTGGGCCCCTTCCACCACAGATACGCAGTATTTT. It codes for CASSLGWAPSTTDTQYF. Together with reference TRBV7-2 and TRBJ2-3, the CDR3 gives the full variable domain: GAGVSQSPSNKVTEKGKDVELRCDPISGHTALYWYRQSLGQGLEFLIYFQGNSAPDKSGLPSDRFSAERTGGSVSTLTIQRTQQEDSAVYLCASSLGWAPSTTDTQYFGPGTRLTVL.